Shown below are 7 T cell receptor beta chains from a single sample sequenced in a study of blood T cell repertoires in COVID-19 (dated by TCRdb to 2018 to 2020). Libraries were built with the immunoSEQ multiplex PCR assay. TCRdb provides this immuneACCESS table in a form limited to in-frame rearrangements. Some clones are lacking; in checked studies, under half of them reflect an unresolved V gene, and why the rest are absent is not known. Present in this sample are about 64,000 clones, 80% to 90% of which were seen just once. Around 5.4% of the sample is taken by the ten largest. Material for sequencing was peripheral blood. These receptors were collected from a woman aged 55 to 70 with acute or convalescent COVID-19.

The chain combines TRBV7-9 with TRBJ2-3; TRBD2 agrees at 13 bases. Germline CDR1 and CDR2: SEHNR and FQNEAQ (reference sequence). This CDR3 spans 16 amino acids. V gave up 10 bases and J gave up 4 bases; unmatched junction bases: 11. Written as DNA, the CDR3 is TGTGCCAATTACGGCCCACTAGCGGGGGGGGCAGATACGCAGTATTTT. Amino acids: CANYGPLAGGADTQYF.

The chain uses TRBV5-1 and TRBJ2-2; 12 bases align to TRBD1. With 4 bases clipped from V and 8 bases from J, the junction kept 12 bases outside the gene matches. CDR1 and CDR2 (germline): SGHRS, YFSETQ. The CDR3 has 17 residues. CDR3 sequence reads: CASSLAGQGAQEGELFF. DNA for the CDR3: TGCGCCAGCAGCCTGGCGGGACAGGGGGCGCAGGAGGGGGAGCTGTTTTTT. Looking up the rest from reference TRBV5-1 and TRBJ2-2 gives the full variable domain: KAGVTQTPRYLIKTRGQQVTLSCSPISGHRSVSWYQQTPGQGLQFLFEYFSETQRNKGNFPGRFSGRQFSNSRSEMNVSTLELGDSALYLCASSLAGQGAQEGELFFGEGSRLTVL.

By share, this clone ranks as medium-sized. This rearrangement joins TRBV10-2 to TRBJ1-2, with D possibly being TRBD1 (5 bases). The germline V gene has CDR1 WSHSY and CDR2 SAAADI. V was cut by 3 bases and J by 4 bases, with 12 bases left in between. The CDR3 contains 14 residues. The CDR3 loop is CASSEGQRRYGYTF. Here the CDR3 DNA reads TGCGCCAGCAGTGAAGGACAAAGGCGCTATGGCTACACCTTC.

This clone has more than one count but fewer than ten. The genes are TRBV13 and TRBJ1-2, with a possible D match to TRBD1 (6 bases). CDR3 length: 16 amino acids. CDR1 is PRHDT, CDR2 FYEKMQ, per germline (reference sequence). Trimming removed 4 bases at V and 10 bases at J, with 25 bases between. The CDR3 nucleotides read TGTGCCAGCAGCTCTACCTCCTGGGACAAGATAATTGACTACACCTTC. Protein sequence: CASSSTSWDKIIDYTF.

Here the CDR3 reads CASSIQAETRYTF. The CDR3 DNA follows: TGTGCCAGTAGTATCCAAGCGGAAACGCGCTACACCTTC. This sequence joins TRBV19 and TRBJ1-2; D not certain. Looked up from germline, CDR1 is LNHDA and CDR2 is SQIVND (reference sequence). This CDR3 has 13 residues. The V end lost 3 bases, the J end lost 9 bases, and 14 bases lay between the germline ends.

The chain recombines TRBV30 with TRBJ1-2; D is unresolved. Deletions cut 4 bases from V and 8 bases from J, with 14 bases between. The CDR3 extends over 12 amino acids. CDR1 and CDR2 from the germline V gene are GTSNPN and SVGIG (reference sequence). CDR3 bases: TGTGCCTGGACCGCGGGGATAGGGGGCTACACCTTC. Amino acids: CAWTAGIGGYTF.

With respect to this clone: This sample also contains other DNA sequences that code for the same CDR3. The rearrangement links TRBV3-1 (or the pseudogene TRBV3-2) to TRBJ2-7; D perhaps matches TRBD1 (6 bases). From germline, CDR1 is LGHDT and CDR2 YNNKEL (reference sequence). This CDR3 contains 14 residues. The germline V and J ends were trimmed by 4 bases and 3 bases, with 13 bases remaining between them. The CDR3 DNA reads TGTGCCAGCAGCCGCGACAGGCTAAGCTACGAGCAGTACTTC. This translates into CASSRDRLSYEQYF.